This T cell receptor beta chain was obtained from a study of shared clonotypes between healthy human individuals. Study outcomes and limitations: Estimated richness was generally greater in naive than memory subsets. The study found lower generation probabilities in non-shared clonotypes than in those shared by all four donors.

Note on this clone: What it binds is not known.

The table came from immunoSEQ multiplex PCR; TCRdb's copy has only in-frame clones and leaves some out. The table has 2 million to 2.5 million clones, over 90% seen once; the top ten hold 0.39%. The V gene end was trimmed by 4 bases and the J gene end by 3 bases; junction bases not matched to a gene: 10. This CDR3 is 18 amino acids long. From germline, CDR1 is LGHNT and CDR2 FRNRAP. The specimen was naive CD4+ T cells from PBMCs. As for subset: CD45RA+ positively selected. The gene calls are TRBV12-5 and TRBJ2-6; TRBD1 matches 9 bases. This receptor was identified in a man between 18 and 35 years old in good health. Some clones in this sample may be carry-over from other donors' samples. The CDR3 nucleotides are TGTGCTAGTGGTTCGTCACAGGGGGCTTTGGATGGGGCCAACGTCCTGACTTTC. Residues: CASGSSQGALDGANVLTF.